The 17 T cell receptor beta chains below come from one sample, sequenced in a study of T cell responses to AZD1222 COVID-19 vaccine. The table came from immunoSEQ multiplex PCR; TCRdb's copy has only in-frame clones and leaves some out. The sample yields about 78,000 clones, 90% seen once. Sample: peripheral blood, taken 28 days after the second AZD1222 dose. The receptors here all came from an adult who received the AZD1222 COVID-19 vaccine.

The DNA of the CDR3 is TGTGCCAGCATACGGCAGGTTGGGGATACGCAGTATTTT. Its protein product is CASIRQVGDTQYF. This rearrangement joins TRBV7-8 to TRBJ2-3, with D unresolved. The germline gives CDR1 SGHVS, CDR2 FQNEAQ. Trimming stripped 7 bases from V and 6 bases from J, with 14 bases between. The CDR3 length is 13 residues.

The rearrangement uses TRBV5-1 and TRBJ2-1; 13 bases agree with TRBD2. The CDR3 is made up of 16 amino acids. Germline V gene lookup returns CDR1 SGHRS and CDR2 YFSETQ. V shed 1 base and J 9 bases; nucleotides not matched to a gene: 7. CDR3 coding DNA: TGCGCCAGCAGCTTGTCGGGACTAGCGGGATTGAGTGAGCAGTTCTTC. Residues: CASSLSGLAGLSEQFF. Using reference TRBV5-1 and TRBJ2-1 for the parts outside the CDR3, the full variable domain is KAGVTQTPRYLIKTRGQQVTLSCSPISGHRSVSWYQQTPGQGLQFLFEYFSETQRNKGNFPGRFSGRQFSNSRSEMNVSTLELGDSALYLCASSLSGLAGLSEQFFGPGTRLTVL.

This clone was seen just once. This chain joins TRBV5-4 and TRBJ1-2; 9 bases match TRBD1. CDR3 length: 14 residues. From germline, CDR1 is SGHNT and CDR2 YYREEE (reference sequence). The V and J ends lost 5 bases and 7 bases, in that order; junction bases with no gene match: 9. Here the CDR3 DNA reads TGTGCCAGCAGACTGGGACAGGGTAACGGTGGCTACACCTTC. Encoded protein: CASRLGQGNGGYTF.

The chain has TRBV27 and TRBJ1-5; D is possibly TRBD1 (6 bases). Germline CDR1 is MNHEY and CDR2 is SMNVEV (reference sequence). CDR3 length: 15 residues. Trimming took 5 bases from V and 2 from J, leaving 13 bases between them. The CDR3 sequence is CASSPYTGRNQPQHF. CDR3 nucleotide sequence: TGTGCCAGCAGTCCCTACACAGGGCGCAATCAGCCCCAGCATTTT.

V usage is TRBV10-3 and J usage is TRBJ2-1; TRBD2 is a possible D gene (6 bases). This CDR3 is built from 14 residues. The germline V gene encodes CDR1 ENHRY and CDR2 SYGVKD. The ends were cut back, 5 bases at V and 4 bases at J, with 12 bases in the middle. The CDR3 reads CAISSGDQYNEQFF. DNA for the CDR3: TGTGCCATCAGTTCGGGAGACCAATACAATGAGCAGTTCTTC.

The chain's CDR3 is CASSLGQKETQYF. CDR3 DNA: TGTGCCAGCAGCTTGGGACAGAAAGAGACCCAGTACTTC. V gene TRBV5-5 combines with J gene TRBJ2-5; tentatively, D is TRBD1 (5 bases). V lost 0 bases and J 3 bases, leaving 6 bases between the germline ends. Germline CDR1 and CDR2: SGHKS and YYEKEE (reference sequence). The CDR3 is 13 residues long.

This sequence joins TRBV5-4 and TRBJ2-1; D could derive from TRBD1 or TRBD2 (6 bases each). From germline, CDR1 is SGHNT and CDR2 YYREEE (reference sequence). This CDR3 region has 15 residues. V lost 6 bases to trimming and J lost 5 bases, with 18 bases between them. CDR3 sequence reads: CASNMVWGAHNEQFF. The CDR3 region has the DNA TGTGCCAGCAATATGGTCTGGGGGGCGCACAATGAGCAGTTCTTC.

The gene calls are TRBV11-3 and TRBJ2-2, with a weak D call TRBD2 (6 bases). Between the trimmed V and J ends, which lost 5 bases and 3 bases, there was a span of 13 bases. The CDR3 extends over 15 amino acids. CDR1 is SGHNT, CDR2 YENEEA, per germline. The CDR3, as DNA: TGTGCCAGCAGCCACGGGAGCCCATACACCGGGGAGCTGTTTTTT. Its translation: CASSHGSPYTGELFF.

The V and J genes are TRBV29-1 and TRBJ1-2; D possibly corresponds to TRBD1 (6 bases). The V end was cut by 4 bases, the J end by 6 bases, with 15 bases between. This CDR3 has 13 residues. Germline V gene data show CDR1 as SQVTM and CDR2 as ANQGSEA. The CDR3 region is CSVAPRGAHGYTF. CDR3 sequence (DNA): TGCAGCGTTGCCCCACGGGGGGCTCATGGCTACACCTTC.

This clone was observed once. The rearrangement uses TRBV5-8 and TRBJ2-7; D might be TRBD1 (5 bases). Germline V gene sequence: CDR1 SGHTS, CDR2 YDEGEE. The CDR3 spans 15 residues. Trimming shortened V by 0 bases and J by 3 bases, and 13 bases separated the two germline ends. CDR3 sequence: CASSLGQQGNYEQYF. CDR3 bases: TGTGCCAGCAGCTTGGGACAGCAGGGAAACTACGAGCAGTACTTC.

J is TRBJ2-2 and V is TRBV6-2 or TRBV6-3; D remains unclear. The CDR3 is 13 amino acids. Germline CDR1 is MNHEY and CDR2 is SVGEGT. V lost 0 bases to trimming and J lost 4 bases, with 3 bases between them. CDR3 coding DNA: TGTGCCAGCAGTTACTCAGCCACCGGGGAGCTGTTTTTT. Amino acids: CASSYSATGELFF.

The chain recombines TRBV2 with TRBJ1-3; D is unclear. In germline, CDR1 is SNHLY, CDR2 FYNNEI. Trimming cost V 6 bases and J 0 bases, with 6 bases left between them. The CDR3 sequence is 13 residues long. CDR3 amino acids: CASSRSSGNTIYF. DNA of the CDR3: TGTGCCAGCAGCAGAAGCTCTGGAAACACCATATATTTT.

The chain recombines TRBV9 with TRBJ1-4, with D maybe TRBD1 (5 bases). Trimming removed 3 bases from V and 0 bases from J, with 6 bases in between. Per germline, CDR1 SGDLS and CDR2 YYNGEE. The CDR3 is 14 residues long. CDR3 sequence reads: CASSGGATNEKLFF. The CDR3 DNA is TGTGCCAGCAGCGGGGGGGCAACTAATGAAAAACTGTTTTTT.

The chain recombines TRBV6-5 with TRBJ1-6; no clear D gene. This CDR3 region has 12 residues. The ends were cut back, 6 bases at V and 8 bases at J, with 8 bases in the middle. The germline V gene encodes CDR1 MNHEY and CDR2 SVGAGI. DNA for the CDR3: TGTGCCAGCAGCCGGCCAGATTCACCCCTCCACTTT. It specifies CASSRPDSPLHF.

V and J are TRBV7-3 and TRBJ1-3; no clear D. V was shortened by 1 base and J by 3 bases, with 4 bases between the two germline ends. The CDR3 loop spans 13 amino acids. The germline V gene has CDR1 SGHTA and CDR2 FQGTGA. The CDR3 DNA sequence: TGTGCCAGCAGCTTAAATCGTGGAAACACCATATATTTT. This gives the protein CASSLNRGNTIYF.

V usage is TRBV11-3 and J usage is TRBJ1-1; TRBD1 agrees at 7 bases. Germline assignment: CDR1 SGHNT and CDR2 YENEEA. This CDR3 is 15 amino acids long. After removal of 1 base from V and 1 base from J, the junction contained 3 bases not matched to a gene. DNA of the CDR3: TGTGCCAGCAGCTTAGGGGGACAGAGGAACACTGAAGCTTTCTTT. As protein: CASSLGGQRNTEAFF. The full variable domain, its missing parts supplied by reference TRBV11-3 and TRBJ1-1, is EAGVVQSPRYKIIEKKQPVAFWCNPISGHNTLYWYLQNLGQGPELLIRYENEEAVDDSQLPKDRFSAERLKGVDSTLKIQPAELGDSAVYLCASSLGGQRNTEAFFGQGTRLTVV.

This chain joins TRBV5-1 and TRBJ1-4, with TRBD1 identical over 8 bases. The CDR3 is 15 amino acids. With 5 bases clipped from V and 2 bases from J, the junction kept 5 bases outside the gene matches. Germline values: CDR1 SGHRS, CDR2 YFSETQ. The chain's CDR3 is CASRDRESTNEKLFF. As DNA, the CDR3 is TGCGCCAGCAGGGACAGGGAGTCGACTAATGAAAAACTGTTTTTT.